These T cell receptor beta chains were read from a single sample in a study of Ad26.COV2.S vaccination and SARS-CoV-2 variants. The data were produced by immunoSEQ multiplex PCR, yet TCRdb's version contains in-frame clones alone and is incomplete. The sample holds some 640,000 clones; around 89% are singletons and the top ten take nearly 1.5%. The sample here was peripheral blood, taken in a trial of Ad26.COV2.S vaccine versus placebo. These receptors were taken from a person between 18 and 65 years old who received the Ad26.COV2.S COVID-19 vaccine or a placebo. CDR3s include the opening cysteine and the closing phenylalanine or tryptophan. A D gene is named only where the DNA matches it firmly. Not every row has a clone size; where given, it reads once, few, many or a size class.

TGCGCCAGCAGCCCAACTCCTAGCGGGGGCCTAGCGAACACCGGGGAGCTGTTTTTT	CASSPTPSGGLANTGELFF	NA	TRBV4-1	TRBJ2-2	TRBD2
TGTGCCAGCAGTTTATCGGGCAGGGGAAGTGAGCAGTTCTTC	CASSLSGRGSEQFF	once	TRBV28	TRBJ2-1	NA
TGTGCCAGCAGTCAGAGTAGCGGGAGCGGGAATGAGCAGTTCTTC	CASSQSSGSGNEQFF	NA	TRBV7-6	TRBJ2-1	TRBD2
TGTGCCAGCAGGAATTTACCGACAGGCGGCCGTAATTCACCCCTCCACTTT	CASRNLPTGGRNSPLHF	NA	TRBV2	TRBJ1-6	NA
TGTGCCACCAGCAGAGATGGGACCGTTAGCTACGAGCAGTACTTC	CATSRDGTVSYEQYF	NA	TRBV15	TRBJ2-7	NA
TGTGCCTGGAGTGTAGTGGGAGCAACTAATGAAAAACTGTTTTTT	CAWSVVGATNEKLFF	NA	TRBV30	TRBJ1-4	NA
TGTGCCAGCATTAGCCGGGATATTTTCACCGGGGAGCTGTTTTTT	CASISRDIFTGELFF	NA	TRBV6-5	TRBJ2-2	NA
TGTGCCAGCAGCCAAGGCCCCGGACAGTTCGAGCAGTACTTC	CASSQGPGQFEQYF	NA	TRBV4-2	TRBJ2-7	NA
TGTGCCAGCAGCAAGACAGGGGGCGATGGCTACACCTTC	CASSKTGGDGYTF	NA	TRBV12-3/TRBV12-4	TRBJ1-2	TRBD1
TGTGCCAGCAGTCCGGGGGGGGCTGAAGCTTTCTTT	CASSPGGAEAFF	once	TRBV12-3/TRBV12-4	TRBJ1-1	NA
TGCAGCGCCGGAAGCGGGAGGTTCTACAATGAGCAGTTCTTC	CSAGSGRFYNEQFF	NA	TRBV29-1	TRBJ2-1	TRBD2
TGTGCCAGTATTAAGGACCGGAACACCGGGGAGCTGTTTTTT	CASIKDRNTGELFF	NA	TRBV19	TRBJ2-2	NA
TGTGCCAGCAGCTTCTCAGGAGGCGGGTTAGAGACCCAGTACTTC	CASSFSGGGLETQYF	NA	TRBV5-6	TRBJ2-5	NA
TGTGCCAGCAGCCTAGCGTATACGCAGTATTTT	CASSLAYTQYF	NA	TRBV7-9	TRBJ2-3	NA
TGTGCCAGCAGTCAACGGACTAGCGGGGGGGCTGGTGAGCAGTTCTTC	CASSQRTSGGAGEQFF	NA	TRBV27	TRBJ2-1	TRBD2
TGTGCCAGCAGTTCCCCCGGGGCCCTCGTAGCTGAAGCTTTCTTT	CASSSPGALVAEAFF	NA	TRBV6-2/TRBV6-3	TRBJ1-1	NA
TGTGCCAGTAGTAGAGGGCGGGAGCAGTTCTTC	CASSRGREQFF	NA	TRBV19	TRBJ2-1	NA
TGTGCCAGCTCACCAGCTCCACCGGGACAGGTGGTCAAAAACATTCAGTACTTC	CASSPAPPGQVVKNIQYF	NA	TRBV18	TRBJ2-4	TRBD1